A selection of T cell receptor beta chains follows, all from one sample in a study of vaccination and CD4 T cells after COVID-19. MiXCR, run by TCRdb on the PCR reads, gives a single entry per CDR3 protein. This table holds about 15,000 distinct CDR3 sequences, less than 80% found once. For these receptors, no antigen is known. The sample taken for sequencing was CD4+ T cells from blood, cultured in vitro. These receptors were collected from a human donor who had recovered from COVID-19. The CDR3 runs from the conserved cysteine through the conserved F or W. A D gene is named only where the DNA matches it firmly. For some rows the clone size is stated as once, few or many, or as a class when expanded; others skip it.

d_gene: -; abundance: -; j_gene: TRBJ2-1; v_gene: TRBV9; CDR3aa: CASSVGSTDLYNEQFF; CDR3nt: TGTGCCAGCAGCGTAGGGTCCACGGACCTCTACAATGAGCAGTTCTTC
d_gene: TRBD2; abundance: -; j_gene: TRBJ2-3; v_gene: TRBV2; CDR3aa: CASNLLAGGTDTQYF; CDR3nt: TGTGCCAGCAACTTACTAGCGGGAGGCACAGATACGCAGTATTTT
d_gene: TRBD1; abundance: -; j_gene: TRBJ1-1; v_gene: TRBV10-3; CDR3aa: CAISDPGQPNTEAFF; CDR3nt: TGTGCCATCAGTGATCCGGGACAGCCGAACACTGAAGCTTTCTTT
d_gene: -; abundance: -; j_gene: TRBJ1-3; v_gene: TRBV21-1; CDR3aa: CASSKVEVGASSGNTIYF; CDR3nt: TGTGCCAGCAGCAAAGTCGAGGTGGGGGCGAGCTCTGGAAACACCATATATTTT
d_gene: TRBD1; abundance: -; j_gene: TRBJ2-2; v_gene: TRBV6-1; CDR3aa: CASSEGQGRTGELFF; CDR3nt: TGTGCCAGCAGTGAAGGACAGGGTCGGACCGGGGAGCTGTTTTTT
d_gene: -; abundance: few; j_gene: TRBJ2-5; v_gene: TRBV4-2; CDR3aa: CASSRTSGGETQYF; CDR3nt: TGTGCCAGCAGCCGGACTTCCGGGGGCGAGACCCAGTACTTC
d_gene: TRBD2; abundance: -; j_gene: TRBJ2-1; v_gene: TRBV7-8; CDR3aa: CASSITSGRAYNEQFF; CDR3nt: TGTGCCAGCAGCATAACGAGCGGGAGGGCCTACAATGAGCAGTTCTTC
d_gene: -; abundance: -; j_gene: TRBJ2-2; v_gene: TRBV6-5; CDR3aa: CASSYRSVAVANTGELFF; CDR3nt: TGTGCCAGCAGTTACAGGTCTGTCGCGGTCGCGAACACCGGGGAGCTGTTTTTT
d_gene: -; abundance: -; j_gene: TRBJ1-2; v_gene: TRBV24-1; CDR3aa: CATSDVTGERGYTF; CDR3nt: TGTGCCACCAGTGATGTAACAGGAGAAAGGGGCTACACCTTC
d_gene: TRBD1; abundance: -; j_gene: TRBJ1-5; v_gene: TRBV20-1; CDR3aa: CSASRTGQFQPQHF; CDR3nt: TGCAGTGCTAGCAGGACAGGGCAATTTCAGCCCCAGCATTTT
d_gene: -; abundance: -; j_gene: TRBJ1-2; v_gene: TRBV7-9; CDR3aa: CASSFTGQSYGYTF; CDR3nt: TGTGCCAGCAGCTTTACAGGACAGAGCTATGGCTACACCTTC
d_gene: -; abundance: -; j_gene: TRBJ2-6; v_gene: TRBV7-6; CDR3aa: CASSSDNSPAGANVLTF; CDR3nt: TGTGCCAGCAGCTCGGATAATAGCCCGGCTGGGGCCAACGTCCTGACTTTC
d_gene: -; abundance: -; j_gene: TRBJ2-5; v_gene: TRBV6-1; CDR3aa: CASSRGLAETQYF; CDR3nt: TGTGCCAGCAGTCGAGGGTTGGCAGAGACCCAGTACTTC
d_gene: -; abundance: -; j_gene: TRBJ2-3; v_gene: TRBV20-1; CDR3aa: CSASRTANPVDTQYF; CDR3nt: TGCAGTGCTAGTCGGACAGCCAACCCCGTAGATACGCAGTATTTT
d_gene: -; abundance: -; j_gene: TRBJ1-2; v_gene: TRBV28; CDR3aa: CASSPGPVGGYTF; CDR3nt: TGTGCCAGCAGCCCCGGACCCGTTGGAGGCTACACCTTC
d_gene: TRBD2; abundance: -; j_gene: TRBJ2-5; v_gene: TRBV27; CDR3aa: CASSLLKGTSGRAAVAQYF; CDR3nt: TGTGCCAGCAGTTTACTAAAGGGGACTAGCGGGAGGGCCGCTGTAGCCCAGTACTTC
d_gene: -; abundance: -; j_gene: TRBJ1-5; v_gene: TRBV7-2; CDR3aa: CASSPRGVQKNQPQHF; CDR3nt: TGTGCCAGCAGCCCGAGGGGGGTACAGAAGAATCAGCCCCAGCATTTT
d_gene: -; abundance: -; j_gene: TRBJ2-1; v_gene: TRBV6-2/TRBV6-3; CDR3aa: CASSWRVNEQFF; CDR3nt: TGTGCCAGCAGCTGGAGGGTAAATGAGCAGTTCTTC
d_gene: -; abundance: -; j_gene: TRBJ2-7; v_gene: TRBV6-5; CDR3aa: CASSYRQKSSYEQYF; CDR3nt: TGTGCCAGCAGTTACCGGCAGAAGAGCTCCTACGAGCAGTACTTC
d_gene: TRBD2; abundance: -; j_gene: TRBJ2-7; v_gene: TRBV6-1; CDR3aa: CASSGLAGSYEQYF; CDR3nt: TGTGCCAGCAGTGGACTAGCGGGGTCCTACGAGCAGTACTTC
d_gene: -; abundance: few; j_gene: TRBJ1-1; v_gene: TRBV27; CDR3aa: CAIDRAEAFF; CDR3nt: TGTGCCATCGATAGGGCTGAAGCTTTCTTT
d_gene: -; abundance: few; j_gene: TRBJ2-4; v_gene: TRBV6-5; CDR3aa: CASSSSGGAKNIQYF; CDR3nt: TGTGCCAGCAGTTCATCCGGGGGAGCCAAAAACATTCAGTACTTC
d_gene: -; abundance: -; j_gene: TRBJ2-3; v_gene: TRBV5-1; CDR3aa: CASSVEVAASTDTQYF; CDR3nt: TGCGCCAGCAGCGTAGAGGTCGCGGCTAGCACAGATACGCAGTATTTT
d_gene: -; abundance: -; j_gene: TRBJ1-2; v_gene: TRBV11-2; CDR3aa: CASSLVSGLNANYGYTF; CDR3nt: TGTGCCAGCAGCTTAGTGTCAGGCCTTAACGCTAACTATGGCTACACCTTC
d_gene: TRBD1; abundance: -; j_gene: TRBJ1-1; v_gene: TRBV6-1; CDR3aa: CATRGDTEAFF; CDR3nt: TGTGCCACCAGGGGGGACACTGAAGCTTTCTTT
d_gene: -; abundance: -; j_gene: TRBJ1-3; v_gene: TRBV7-6; CDR3aa: CASSVTQTGNTIYF; CDR3nt: TGTGCCAGCAGCGTGACCCAAACGGGGAACACCATATATTTT
d_gene: TRBD1; abundance: few; j_gene: TRBJ1-2; v_gene: TRBV15; CDR3aa: CATSRRGQAGGYTF; CDR3nt: TGTGCCACCAGCAGACGCGGACAGGCCGGCGGCTACACCTTC
d_gene: TRBD2; abundance: -; j_gene: TRBJ2-7; v_gene: TRBV7-2; CDR3aa: CASSLALAGVDEQYF; CDR3nt: TGTGCCAGCAGCTTAGCGCTAGCGGGAGTCGACGAGCAGTACTTC
d_gene: -; abundance: -; j_gene: TRBJ1-1; v_gene: TRBV4-3; CDR3aa: CASRLNAGVGAEAFF; CDR3nt: TGCGCCAGCAGATTAAATGCAGGGGTTGGCGCTGAAGCTTTCTTT
d_gene: -; abundance: -; j_gene: TRBJ1-6; v_gene: TRBV20-1; CDR3aa: CSATHGGRGTLDNSPLHF; CDR3nt: TGCAGTGCCACCCATGGGGGTCGAGGGACTCTGGATAATTCACCCCTCCACTTT
d_gene: TRBD2; abundance: -; j_gene: TRBJ2-2; v_gene: TRBV7-9; CDR3aa: CASSHGRAGELFF; CDR3nt: TGTGCCAGCAGCCATGGGAGGGCCGGGGAGCTGTTTTTT
d_gene: -; abundance: -; j_gene: TRBJ1-1; v_gene: TRBV15; CDR3aa: CATSTWGEGTEAFF; CDR3nt: TGTGCCACCAGCACGTGGGGAGAGGGGACTGAAGCTTTCTTT
d_gene: -; abundance: -; j_gene: TRBJ1-5; v_gene: TRBV5-5; CDR3aa: CASRGTAENSNQPQHF; CDR3nt: TGTGCCAGCAGGGGAACAGCAGAAAATAGCAATCAGCCCCAGCATTTT
d_gene: -; abundance: -; j_gene: TRBJ2-7; v_gene: TRBV7-5; CDR3aa: CISVPEAYVAGEQYF; CDR3nt: -
d_gene: -; abundance: -; j_gene: TRBJ1-5; v_gene: TRBV7-2; CDR3aa: CASSSYGGTGNQPQHF; CDR3nt: TGTGCCAGCAGCAGCTACGGGGGGACGGGGAATCAGCCCCAGCATTTT
d_gene: -; abundance: -; j_gene: TRBJ1-5; v_gene: TRBV15; CDR3aa: CATSRLTQPQHF; CDR3nt: TGTGCCACCAGCAGGTTGACTCAGCCCCAGCATTTT
d_gene: -; abundance: -; j_gene: TRBJ2-5; v_gene: TRBV7-9; CDR3aa: CASSQGTRSGETQYF; CDR3nt: TGTGCCAGCAGCCAGGGGACCCGCTCTGGCGAGACCCAGTACTTC
d_gene: -; abundance: few; j_gene: TRBJ1-1; v_gene: TRBV7-2; CDR3aa: CASSAGPGVMNTEAFF; CDR3nt: TGTGCCAGCAGCGCCGGGCCAGGGGTAATGAACACTGAAGCTTTCTTT
d_gene: -; abundance: -; j_gene: TRBJ2-1; v_gene: TRBV7-2; CDR3aa: CAILLGGRSSYNEQFF; CDR3nt: TGTGCCATCCTCCTGGGGGGGCGGAGCTCCTACAATGAGCAGTTCTTC
d_gene: TRBD2; abundance: -; j_gene: TRBJ2-5; v_gene: TRBV28; CDR3aa: CASSPQLAGGPETQYF; CDR3nt: TGTGCCAGCAGTCCCCAACTAGCGGGAGGGCCAGAGACCCAGTACTTC
d_gene: -; abundance: -; j_gene: TRBJ1-6; v_gene: TRBV7-2; CDR3aa: CASSYGLWGSPLHF; CDR3nt: TGTGCCAGCAGTTACGGACTCTGGGGTTCACCCCTCCACTTT
d_gene: -; abundance: -; j_gene: TRBJ2-1; v_gene: TRBV11-1; CDR3aa: CASSPRWGYNEQFF; CDR3nt: TGTGCCAGCAGCCCGAGGTGGGGGTACAATGAGCAGTTCTTC
d_gene: -; abundance: -; j_gene: TRBJ1-2; v_gene: TRBV7-2; CDR3aa: CASSPYQGWGYTF; CDR3nt: TGTGCCAGCAGCCCTTACCAGGGATGGGGCTACACCTTC
d_gene: TRBD1; abundance: -; j_gene: TRBJ1-5; v_gene: TRBV6-1; CDR3aa: CASRVDRGSNQPQHF; CDR3nt: TGTGCCAGCAGAGTCGACAGGGGGAGCAATCAGCCCCAGCATTTT
d_gene: TRBD1; abundance: -; j_gene: TRBJ1-2; v_gene: TRBV20-1; CDR3aa: CSARADLGQVHYGYTF; CDR3nt: TGCAGTGCTAGGGCTGACCTCGGACAGGTCCACTATGGCTACACCTTC
d_gene: TRBD1; abundance: -; j_gene: TRBJ1-6; v_gene: TRBV20-1; CDR3aa: CSSWDSSYNSPLHF; CDR3nt: TGCAGCTCCTGGGACAGCTCATATAATTCACCCCTCCACTTT
d_gene: -; abundance: -; j_gene: TRBJ1-2; v_gene: TRBV19; CDR3aa: CASSIISEISGYTF; CDR3nt: TGTGCCAGTAGTATAATTTCAGAAATCTCGGGCTACACCTTC
d_gene: TRBD1; abundance: -; j_gene: TRBJ1-6; v_gene: TRBV6-1; CDR3aa: CASRPWDRGDSPLHF; CDR3nt: TGTGCCAGCAGACCCTGGGACAGGGGGGATTCACCCCTCCACTTT